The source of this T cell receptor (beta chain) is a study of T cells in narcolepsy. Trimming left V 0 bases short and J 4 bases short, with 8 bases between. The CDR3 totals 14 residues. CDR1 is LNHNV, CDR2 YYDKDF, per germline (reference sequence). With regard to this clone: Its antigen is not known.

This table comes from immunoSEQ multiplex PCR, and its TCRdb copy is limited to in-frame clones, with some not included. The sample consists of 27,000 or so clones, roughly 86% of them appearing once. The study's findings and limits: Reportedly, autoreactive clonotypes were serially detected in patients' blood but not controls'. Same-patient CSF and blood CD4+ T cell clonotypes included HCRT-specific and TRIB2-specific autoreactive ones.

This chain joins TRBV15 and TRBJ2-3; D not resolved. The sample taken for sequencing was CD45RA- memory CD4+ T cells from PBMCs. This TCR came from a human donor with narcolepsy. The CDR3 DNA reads TGTGCCACCAGCAGAGATAAGCTGGCAGATACGCAGTATTTT. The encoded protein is CATSRDKLADTQYF.